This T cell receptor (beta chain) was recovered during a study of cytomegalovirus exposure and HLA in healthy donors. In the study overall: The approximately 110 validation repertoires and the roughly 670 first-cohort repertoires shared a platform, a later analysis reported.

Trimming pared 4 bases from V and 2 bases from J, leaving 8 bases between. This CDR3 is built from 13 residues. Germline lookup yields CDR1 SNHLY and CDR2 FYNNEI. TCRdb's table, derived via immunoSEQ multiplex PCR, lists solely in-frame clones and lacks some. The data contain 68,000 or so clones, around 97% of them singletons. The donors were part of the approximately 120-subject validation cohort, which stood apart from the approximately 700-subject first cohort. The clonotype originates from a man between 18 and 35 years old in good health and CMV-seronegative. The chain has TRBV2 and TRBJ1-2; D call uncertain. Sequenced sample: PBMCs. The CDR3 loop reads CASSGLVNYGYTF. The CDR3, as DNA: TGTGCCAGCAGTGGTCTAGTCAACTATGGCTACACCTTC.